What follows are 8 T cell receptor beta chains derived from one specimen sequenced in a study of blood T cell repertoires in COVID-19. Sequencing used immunoSEQ multiplex PCR; TCRdb keeps in-frame clones, though not all of them. The table lists approximately 480,000 clones, 87% of them singletons, with approximately 0.7% in the top ten. Sequencing was performed on PBMCs or T cells enriched from blood (not recorded which). The receptors derive from a young woman who had recovered from COVID-19.

The V call is TRBV5-4, the J call TRBJ1-2; 7 bases map to TRBD1. Germline V gives CDR1 SGHNT, CDR2 YYREEE (reference sequence). Unmatched junction bases numbered 10, after V lost 4 bases and J lost 10 bases. The CDR3 loop spans 13 amino acids. The CDR3 DNA sequence: TGTGCCAGCAGCCTGACAGGGCTAAGTGACTACACCTTC. It encodes CASSLTGLSDYTF.

J is TRBJ1-4 and V is TRBV19; D ambiguous. The CDR3 has 12 amino acids. V shed 5 bases and J shed 10 bases, with 11 bases lying between them. Germline V lookup: CDR1 LNHDA, CDR2 SQIVND (reference sequence). CDR3: CASSLTKGKLFF. DNA for the CDR3: TGTGCCAGTAGTTTGACAAAAGGAAAACTGTTTTTT.

The V gene is TRBV5-4, the J gene TRBJ1-1, with no clear D. The V end lost 3 bases, the J end lost 0 bases, and 12 bases lay between the germline ends. This CDR3 region has 15 residues. CDR1 SGHNT and CDR2 YYREEE come from the germline V gene (reference sequence). CDR3 amino acids: CASSSNGGLNTEAFF. CDR3 in DNA: TGTGCCAGCAGCTCTAACGGAGGTCTGAACACTGAAGCTTTCTTT.

This chain connects TRBV19 to TRBJ1-2; 7 bases fit TRBD1. Germline-derived CDR1 and CDR2 are LNHDA and SQIVND (reference sequence). This CDR3 is 14 amino acids long. The junction had 8 bases not matched to a gene; V was cut back by 2 bases and J by 8 bases. CDR3 amino acids: CASSIRSQTGGYTF. In DNA, the CDR3 is TGTGCCAGTAGTATACGGAGCCAGACAGGGGGCTACACCTTC.

The chain recombines TRBV4-2 with TRBJ2-3; D unclear. This CDR3 is built from 14 residues. Germline V gives CDR1 LGHNA, CDR2 YNFKEQ. The V end was cut by 1 base, the J end by 6 bases, with 11 bases between. The CDR3 bases are TGTGCCAGCAGCCAAGCACAGCAACTTGATACGCAGTATTTT. This sequence encodes CASSQAQQLDTQYF.

This clone was counted a single time. V gene TRBV2 combines with J gene TRBJ1-5; TRBD1 matches at 8 bases. The CDR3 sequence is 15 residues long. CDR1 SNHLY and CDR2 FYNNEI come from the germline V gene. Trimming removed 5 bases from V and 1 base from J; junction bases left unmatched: 4. Written as DNA, the CDR3 is TGTGCCAGCAGTACAGGGGGTTTGAGCAATCAGCCCCAGCATTTT. Amino acid sequence: CASSTGGLSNQPQHF.

The sample holds one count of this clone. J is TRBJ1-3 and V is TRBV12-3 or TRBV12-4; 7 nucleotides align to TRBD1. The CDR3 has 13 amino acids. With V trimmed by 8 bases and J by 2 bases, 3 bases remained unmatched. The CDR3 is CASDRAAGNTIYF. The CDR3 DNA follows: TGTGCCAGCGACAGGGCTGCTGGAAACACCATATATTTT.

This chain uses TRBV6-5 with TRBJ1-6, with 7 nucleotides matching TRBD1. The J segment lost 6 bases and the V segment lost 6 bases, leaving 8 bases of the junction unmatched. The CDR3 spans 15 residues. CDR1 and CDR2 from the germline V gene are MNHEY and SVGAGI. In DNA form, the CDR3 reads TGTGCCAGCAGCCGTGGGGACAGATCTAATTCACCCCTCCACTTT. It encodes CASSRGDRSNSPLHF.